This passage covers 2 T cell receptor beta chains from one sample sequenced in a study of CD8+CD57+ T cells in acquired aplastic anemia. Patients chosen for sequencing had CD8+CD57+ cells that had expanded, as shown by flow cytometry. CDR3 and TCR beta VDJ profiling relied on a genomic DNA template. TCRdb reanalysed the reads using MiXCR and keeps one entry per CDR3 protein. The data show about 40,000 distinct CDR3 sequences, 63% seen once. Sequenced sample: sorted CD4+, CD8+, or CD8+CD57+ T cells (not recorded which) from PBMCs. The receptors stem from a human donor with aplastic anemia.

This clonotype has a count of ten or more. This chain links TRBV6-2 or TRBV6-3 with TRBJ1-6; D gene unclear. V shed 0 bases and J shed 0 bases, with 9 bases lying between them. The CDR3 consists of 17 residues. CDR1 and CDR2 from the germline V gene are MNHEY and SVGEGT. CDR3 in DNA: TGTGCCAGCAGTTACTCTGGGGTTAGCTCCTATAATTCACCCCTCCACTTT. Protein: CASSYSGVSSYNSPLHF.

The chain links TRBV19 to TRBJ2-1; a weak D match, TRBD2 (6 bases). This CDR3 has 15 residues. V lost 3 bases and J 4 bases, leaving 13 bases between the germline ends. The germline V gene has CDR1 LNHDA and CDR2 SQIVND (reference sequence). The CDR3 is CASSMRDVGYNEQFF. The DNA of the CDR3 is TGTGCCAGTAGTATGCGGGACGTCGGATACAATGAGCAGTTCTTC.